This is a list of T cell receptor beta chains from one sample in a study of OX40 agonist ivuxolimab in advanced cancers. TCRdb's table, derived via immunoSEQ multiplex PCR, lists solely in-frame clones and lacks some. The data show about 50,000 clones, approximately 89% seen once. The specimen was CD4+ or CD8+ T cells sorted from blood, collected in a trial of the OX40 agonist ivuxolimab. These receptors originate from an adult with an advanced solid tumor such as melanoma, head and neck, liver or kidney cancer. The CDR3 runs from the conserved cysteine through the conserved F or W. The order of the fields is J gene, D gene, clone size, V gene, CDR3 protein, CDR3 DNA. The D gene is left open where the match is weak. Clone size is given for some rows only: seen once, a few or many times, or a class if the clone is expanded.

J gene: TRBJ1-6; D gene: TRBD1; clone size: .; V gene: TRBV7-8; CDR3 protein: CASSERAGGLSPLHF; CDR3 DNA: TGTGCCAGCAGCGAGCGGGCAGGGGGCTTATCACCCCTCCACTTT
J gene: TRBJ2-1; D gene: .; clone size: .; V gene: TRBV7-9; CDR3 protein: CASSLEQYNEQFF; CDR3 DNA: TGTGCCAGCAGCTTAGAACAGTACAATGAGCAGTTCTTC
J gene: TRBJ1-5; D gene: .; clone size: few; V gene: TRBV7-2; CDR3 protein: CASSLVGTNQPQHF; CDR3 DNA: TGTGCCAGCAGCTTAGTGGGCACCAATCAGCCCCAGCATTTT
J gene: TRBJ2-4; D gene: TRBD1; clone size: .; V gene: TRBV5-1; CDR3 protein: CASSQGQGRDYLAKNIQYF; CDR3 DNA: TGCGCCAGCAGCCAGGGACAGGGCAGGGACTATCTAGCCAAAAACATTCAGTACTTC
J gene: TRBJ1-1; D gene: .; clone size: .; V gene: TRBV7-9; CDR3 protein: CASSLGRGMNTEAFF; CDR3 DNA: TGTGCCAGCAGCTTAGGGCGGGGGATGAACACTGAAGCTTTCTTT
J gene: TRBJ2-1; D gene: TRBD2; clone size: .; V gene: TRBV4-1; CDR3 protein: CASSQVVQGGDEQFF; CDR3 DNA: TGCGCCAGCAGCCAAGTGGTCCAGGGAGGGGATGAGCAGTTCTTC
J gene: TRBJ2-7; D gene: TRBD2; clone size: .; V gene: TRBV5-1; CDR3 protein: CASSRSGNYEQYF; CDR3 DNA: TGCGCCAGCAGCAGGAGCGGGAACTACGAGCAGTACTTC
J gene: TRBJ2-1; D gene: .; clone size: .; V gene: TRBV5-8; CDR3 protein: CASSLYGPEQFF; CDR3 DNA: TGTGCCAGCAGCTTGTATGGCCCTGAGCAGTTCTTC
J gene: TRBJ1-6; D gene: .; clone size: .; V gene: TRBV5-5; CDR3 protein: CASSLVGVGNSPLHF; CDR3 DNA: TGTGCCAGCAGCTTGGTTGGGGTAGGTAATTCACCCCTCCACTTT
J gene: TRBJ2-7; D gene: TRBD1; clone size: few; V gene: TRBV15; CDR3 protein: CATSREQGTYGEQYF; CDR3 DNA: TGTGCCACCAGCAGAGAACAGGGGACCTACGGAGAGCAGTACTTC
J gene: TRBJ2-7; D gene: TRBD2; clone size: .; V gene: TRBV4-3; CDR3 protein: CASSQGTSAAYEQYF; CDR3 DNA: TGCGCCAGCAGCCAAGGGACTAGCGCAGCCTACGAGCAGTACTTC
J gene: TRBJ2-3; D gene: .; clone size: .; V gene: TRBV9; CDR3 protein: CASSVGGGYADTQYF; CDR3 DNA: TGTGCCAGCAGCGTAGGAGGGGGTTATGCAGATACGCAGTATTTT
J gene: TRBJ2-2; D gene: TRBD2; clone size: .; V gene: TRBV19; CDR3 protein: CASSGLADNTGELFF; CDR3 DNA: TGTGCCAGTAGCGGACTAGCGGACAACACCGGGGAGCTGTTTTTT
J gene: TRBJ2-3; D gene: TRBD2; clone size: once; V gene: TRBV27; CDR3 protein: CASSGAGVDTQYF; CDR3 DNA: TGTGCCAGCAGTGGCGCGGGGGTGGATACGCAGTATTTT
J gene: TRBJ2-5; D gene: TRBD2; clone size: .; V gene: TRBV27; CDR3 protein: CASSLFSGGQETQYF; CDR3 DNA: TGTGCCAGCAGTTTATTTAGCGGGGGCCAAGAGACCCAGTACTTC
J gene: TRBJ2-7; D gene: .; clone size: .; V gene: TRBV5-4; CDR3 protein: CASSPTGISPYEQYF; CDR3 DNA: TGTGCCAGCAGCCCTACAGGGATTTCTCCCTACGAGCAGTACTTC
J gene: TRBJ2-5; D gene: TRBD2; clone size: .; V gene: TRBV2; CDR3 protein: CASRAGLGETQYF; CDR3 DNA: TGTGCCAGCAGGGCCGGACTAGGAGAGACCCAGTACTTC
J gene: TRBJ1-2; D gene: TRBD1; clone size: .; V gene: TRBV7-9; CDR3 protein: CASSSGQIYGYTF; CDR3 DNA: TGTGCCAGCAGCTCGGGACAGATCTATGGCTACACCTTC
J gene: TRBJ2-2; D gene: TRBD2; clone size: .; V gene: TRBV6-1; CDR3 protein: CASSGTGGVNTGELFF; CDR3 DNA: TGTGCCAGCAGTGGAACGGGGGGGGTAAACACCGGGGAGCTGTTTTTT
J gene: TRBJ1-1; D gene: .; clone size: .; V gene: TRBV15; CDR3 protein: CATSRDLKEAFF; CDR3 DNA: TGTGCCACCAGCAGAGATTTAAAGGAGGCTTTCTTT
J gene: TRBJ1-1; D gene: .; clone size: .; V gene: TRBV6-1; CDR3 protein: CASILSDSIEAFF; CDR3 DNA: TGTGCCAGCATTCTATCGGACAGCATTGAAGCTTTCTTT
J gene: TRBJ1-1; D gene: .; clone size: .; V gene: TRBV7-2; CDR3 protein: CASSIGAGDAFF; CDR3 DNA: TGTGCCAGCAGCATTGGGGCCGGGGACGCTTTCTTT
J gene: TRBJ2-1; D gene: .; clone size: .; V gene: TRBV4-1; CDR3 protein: CASSQRWPYNEQFF; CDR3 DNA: TGCGCCAGCAGCCAAAGATGGCCATACAATGAGCAGTTCTTC
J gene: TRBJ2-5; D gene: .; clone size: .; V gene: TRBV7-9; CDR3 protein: CASSLAGGTDQETQYF; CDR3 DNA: TGTGCCAGCAGCTTAGCGGGGGGAACAGACCAAGAGACCCAGTACTTC
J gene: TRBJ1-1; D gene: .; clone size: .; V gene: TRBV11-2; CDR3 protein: CASSLGSTTEAFF; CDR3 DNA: TGTGCCAGCAGCTTAGGCTCGACGACTGAAGCTTTCTTT
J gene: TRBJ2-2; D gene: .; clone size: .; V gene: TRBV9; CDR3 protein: CASSEGRDKTTGELFF; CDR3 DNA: TGTGCCAGCAGCGAGGGGCGGGATAAAACCACCGGGGAGCTGTTTTTT
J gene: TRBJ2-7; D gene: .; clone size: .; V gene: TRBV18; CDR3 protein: CASSPGDPYEQYF; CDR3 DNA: TGTGCCAGCTCACCGGGGGACCCCTACGAGCAGTACTTC
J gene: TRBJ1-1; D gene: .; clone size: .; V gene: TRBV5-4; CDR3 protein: CASSTGGPAEAFF; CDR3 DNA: TGTGCCAGCAGCACAGGCGGCCCGGCTGAAGCTTTCTTT
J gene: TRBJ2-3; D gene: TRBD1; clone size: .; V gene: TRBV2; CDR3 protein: CASSTGDRVTDTQYF; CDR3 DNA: TGTGCCAGCAGTACCGGGGACAGGGTAACAGATACGCAGTATTTT
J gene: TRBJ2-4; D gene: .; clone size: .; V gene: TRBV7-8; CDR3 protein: CASSLLGQGAKNIQYF; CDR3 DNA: TGTGCCAGCAGCTTATTGGGGCAGGGGGCCAAAAACATTCAGTACTTC
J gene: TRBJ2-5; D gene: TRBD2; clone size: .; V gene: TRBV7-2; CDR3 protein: CASELSGGQETQYF; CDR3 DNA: TGTGCCAGCGAACTTAGCGGGGGTCAAGAGACCCAGTACTTC
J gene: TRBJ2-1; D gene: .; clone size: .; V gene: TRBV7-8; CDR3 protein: CASSSQGRNEQFF; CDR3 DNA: TGTGCCAGCAGCTCACAGGGTCGAAATGAGCAGTTCTTC
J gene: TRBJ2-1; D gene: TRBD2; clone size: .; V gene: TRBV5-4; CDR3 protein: CASTRTSGLSSYNEQFF; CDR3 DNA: TGTGCCAGCACCCGGACTAGCGGGCTTAGCTCCTACAATGAGCAGTTCTTC
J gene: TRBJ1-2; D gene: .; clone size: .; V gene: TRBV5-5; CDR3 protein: CASSLEGSGVLYGYTF; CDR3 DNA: TGTGCCAGCAGCTTGGAGGGATCCGGGGTCCTCTATGGCTACACCTTC
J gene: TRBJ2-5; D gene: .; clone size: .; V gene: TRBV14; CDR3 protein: CASSQGLEETQYF; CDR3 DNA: TGTGCCAGCAGCCAAGGACTAGAAGAGACCCAGTACTTC
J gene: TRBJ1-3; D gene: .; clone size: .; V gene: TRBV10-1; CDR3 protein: CPRGRGGNTIYF; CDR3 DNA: TGCCCACGGGGTAGGGGTGGAAACACCATATATTTT
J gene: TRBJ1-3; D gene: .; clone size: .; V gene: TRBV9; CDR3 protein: CASSPLLSARSGNTIYF; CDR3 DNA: TGTGCCAGCAGCCCCCTCCTCAGCGCGCGCTCTGGAAACACCATATATTTT
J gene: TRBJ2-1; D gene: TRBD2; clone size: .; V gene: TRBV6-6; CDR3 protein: CASSYPGLAGEQFF; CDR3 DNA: TGTGCCAGCAGTTACCCGGGACTAGCAGGGGAGCAGTTCTTC